This TCR beta chain was recovered during a study of T cell repertoires and HLA-DP antigens. Whole-study context: Alloreactive CD4+ T cells targeted HLA-DP on transduced HeLa. Sorted CD137+CD4+ samples averaged 218.4 ng DNA; pre-culture CD4+ samples, roughly 1,200 ng. Notes on the study in general: Average cumulative frequency of previously undetected clones was 36.3% against one allele and roughly 49% against the other.

Trimming removed 4 bases from V and 5 bases from J, with 12 bases in between. The length of the CDR3 is 14 residues. Looked up from germline, CDR1 is KGHSH and CDR2 is LQKENI. Average purity of the negatively selected CD4+ T cells was about 98%. About this clone: Its antigen is not identified.

TCRdb's copy holds only in-frame clones and misses some; the assay was immunoSEQ multiplex PCR. The repertoire consists of about 73,000 clones, with roughly 77% occurring once and the leading ten covering around 1.5%. The sequence was collected from a man between 60 and 75 years old in good health and CMV-seronegative. V gene TRBV18 combines with J gene TRBJ1-5, with D maybe TRBD1 (5 bases). The source material was CD4+ T cells from PBMCs. In DNA, the CDR3 is TGTGCCAGCTCACTCACCGGGGGGTATCAGCCCCAGCATTTT. It translates to CASSLTGGYQPQHF.